Listed here are 27 T cell receptor beta chains from one sample, sequenced in a study of human T cells and chemical hapten exposure. A single record per CDR3 protein comes from TCRdb applying MiXCR to the RACE reads. In the table there are tens of thousands of distinct CDR3 sequences, roughly 6.7% of which are singletons. Sample time point: pre-sensitization, week 0. The sample's treatment: therapeutic diphenylcyclopropenone sensitization with weekly scalp DPC. This sample comprised whole blood, obtained in connection with sensitization to the hapten diphenylcyclopropenone (DPC). Receptor source: a young woman with alopecia areata. Some clones in this sample may be carry-over from other donors' samples.

The rearrangement links TRBV6-5 to TRBJ2-2; 8 bases fit TRBD1. V trimming: 7 bases; J trimming: 7 bases; junction bases outside the gene matches: 14. The CDR3 is 16 amino acids. Per germline, CDR1 MNHEY and CDR2 SVGAGI. CDR3 sequence (DNA): TGTGCCAGCACCCTGGGGGGACAGGTTCTTTTCGGGGAGCTGTTTTTT. This translates into CASTLGGQVLFGELFF.

The sample holds many counts of this clonotype. The J gene is TRBJ2-6, the V gene TRBV7-2; D uncertain. Trimming removed 1 base at V and 0 bases at J, with 4 bases between. This CDR3 is 15 amino acids long. Germline values: CDR1 SGHTA, CDR2 FQGNSA. The CDR3 loop reads CASSLGVSGANVLTF. The CDR3 coding sequence is TGTGCCAGCAGCTTAGGGGTCTCTGGGGCCAACGTCCTGACTTTC. Drawing the rest from reference TRBV7-2 and TRBJ2-6, the complete variable domain is GAGVSQSPSNKVTEKGKDVELRCDPISGHTALYWYRQSLGQGLEFLIYFQGNSAPDKSGLPSDRFSAERTGGSVSTLTIQRTQQEDSAVYLCASSLGVSGANVLTFGAGSRLTVL.

This clonotype was counted at least ten times. V gene TRBV6-1 combines with J gene TRBJ2-1; D unclear. Germline V gene lookup returns CDR1 MNHNS and CDR2 SASEGT. Between the trimmed V and J ends, which lost 6 bases and 7 bases, there was a span of 7 bases. The CDR3 has 11 amino acids. CDR3 DNA: TGTGCCAGCAGAGTCCGTAATGAGCAGTTCTTC. This codes for CASRVRNEQFF.

This clonotype showed up many times. The V gene is TRBV3-1, the J gene TRBJ1-1; D is possibly TRBD1 (6 bases). The CDR3 covers 13 residues. V was clipped by 4 bases and J by 4 bases, with 10 bases between them. Germline V gene data show CDR1 as LGHDT and CDR2 as YNNKEL (reference sequence). The CDR3 DNA reads as TGTGCCAGCAGCCGCCAGGGGACCACTGAAGCTTTCTTT. Its protein is CASSRQGTTEAFF. Drawing the rest from reference TRBV3-1 and TRBJ1-1, the complete variable domain is DTAVSQTPKYLVTQMGNDKSIKCEQNLGHDTMYWYKQDSKKFLKIMFSYNNKELIINETVPNRFSPKSPDKAHLNLHINSLELGDSAVYFCASSRQGTTEAFFGQGTRLTVV.

This clonotype was observed a handful of times. The gene calls are TRBV3-1 and TRBJ1-1; possibly TRBD1 for D (5 bases). From germline, CDR1 is LGHDT and CDR2 YNNKEL (reference sequence). The CDR3 spans 20 residues. V was shortened by 0 bases and J by 3 bases, with 26 bases between the two germline ends. CDR3 loop: CASSQDRRGRGVNTDTEAFF. The DNA for the CDR3 is TGTGCCAGCAGCCAAGATAGAAGGGGAAGAGGGGTCAACACCGACACTGAAGCTTTCTTT.

This clonotype was seen at least ten times. The J gene is TRBJ2-4, the V gene TRBV7-9, with D unclear. Germline V gives CDR1 SEHNR, CDR2 FQNEAQ (reference sequence). This CDR3 contains 15 residues. Deletions cut 5 bases from V and 0 bases from J, with 11 bases between. The CDR3 region has the DNA TGTGCCAGCAGCCACCCCGGCCTAGCCAAAAACATTCAGTACTTC. Protein product: CASSHPGLAKNIQYF.

This clonotype was detected ten times or more. The V call is TRBV5-6, the J call TRBJ1-3; D may be TRBD1 (5 bases). V was trimmed by 1 base and J by 4 bases, leaving 12 bases between them. CDR3 length equals 15 residues. Germline V gene sequence: CDR1 SGHDT, CDR2 YYEEEE. The DNA for the CDR3 is TGTGCCAGCAGCTTGTTCTCAGGGTTCGGAAACACCATATATTTT. It translates to CASSLFSGFGNTIYF.

This clonotype was picked up many times. The genes are TRBV6-2 or TRBV6-3 and TRBJ2-1, with 10 bases aligning to TRBD2. Trimming removed 6 bases from V and 1 base from J; junction bases left unmatched: 3. Germline values: CDR1 MNHEY, CDR2 SVGEGT. There are 15 residues in the CDR3. The CDR3 bases are TGTGCCAGCAGAGCGGGGGGGGGTTCCTACAATGAGCAGTTCTTC. Its translation: CASRAGGGSYNEQFF.

Many counts were recorded for this clonotype. This chain uses TRBV7-8 with TRBJ2-3; no definite D call. Trimming removed 1 base from V and 0 bases from J, with 11 bases in between. This CDR3 has 16 amino acids. Germline CDR1 reads SGHVS; CDR2 reads FQNEAQ. The CDR3 bases are TGTGCCAGCAGCTTAGTGTCAGGAGCTAGCACAGATACGCAGTATTTT. It specifies CASSLVSGASTDTQYF.

This clonotype was seen repeatedly, ten times or more. V and J are TRBV10-1 and TRBJ2-7, with D unresolved. CDR3 length: 14 residues. Germline loops: CDR1 WNHNN, CDR2 SYGVQD (reference sequence). V gave up 3 bases and J gave up 2 bases, with 11 bases separating them. CDR3 sequence: CASSEGRAPYEQYF. DNA of the CDR3: TGCGCCAGCAGTGAAGGCCGAGCTCCCTACGAGCAGTACTTC.

The table lists this clonotype with many counts. This chain joins TRBV3-1 and TRBJ1-1; D gene uncertain. Germline CDR1 is LGHDT and CDR2 is YNNKEL (reference sequence). The CDR3 is 14 residues long. V was trimmed by 3 bases and J by 3 bases, leaving 11 bases between them. CDR3 loop: CASSQGRADTEAFF. The CDR3, as DNA: TGTGCCAGCAGCCAGGGAAGGGCCGACACTGAAGCTTTCTTT. The complete variable domain, with remaining parts taken from reference TRBV3-1 and TRBJ1-1, reads DTAVSQTPKYLVTQMGNDKSIKCEQNLGHDTMYWYKQDSKKFLKIMFSYNNKELIINETVPNRFSPKSPDKAHLNLHINSLELGDSAVYFCASSQGRADTEAFFGQGTRLTVV.

This clonotype has ten or more counts. The chain employs TRBV3-1 and TRBJ1-5; D is undetermined. The CDR3 has 15 residues. Germline assignment: CDR1 LGHDT and CDR2 YNNKEL (reference sequence). Trimming stripped 4 bases from V and 3 bases from J, with 13 bases between. The CDR3 DNA follows: TGTGCCAGCAGCCCATCCTCAGGAGTCAATCAGCCCCAGCATTTT. This translates into CASSPSSGVNQPQHF. Full variable domain (outside the CDR3, taken from reference TRBV3-1 and TRBJ1-5): DTAVSQTPKYLVTQMGNDKSIKCEQNLGHDTMYWYKQDSKKFLKIMFSYNNKELIINETVPNRFSPKSPDKAHLNLHINSLELGDSAVYFCASSPSSGVNQPQHFGDGTRLSIL.

This clonotype has more than one count but fewer than ten. The CDR3 sequence: CSARVLRVSGTQYF. CDR3 coding DNA: TGCAGTGCTAGAGTTTTGCGGGTTTCTGGTACGCAGTATTTT. V and J are TRBV20-1 and TRBJ2-3; D is possibly TRBD2 (5 bases). The V end lost 1 base, the J end lost 8 bases, and 16 bases lay between the germline ends. This CDR3 is 14 amino acids long. From germline, CDR1 is DFQATT and CDR2 SNEGSKA (reference sequence).

This clonotype was seen at least ten times. CDR3 sequence reads: CASSYFDRAGSPEAFF. The CDR3 nucleotides read TGTGCCAGCAGTTACTTCGATCGGGCAGGGAGCCCTGAAGCTTTCTTT. The chain carries TRBV6-2 or TRBV6-3 and TRBJ1-1; D perhaps matches TRBD1 (5 bases). Germline V gives CDR1 MNHEY, CDR2 SVGEGT. The CDR3 covers 16 residues. The V and J ends lost 1 base and 6 bases respectively, with 18 bases between them.

This clonotype was detected many times. This chain links TRBV2 with TRBJ1-5; 10 bases agree with TRBD1. CDR3 length: 16 amino acids. V trimming: 4 bases; J trimming: 2 bases; junction bases outside the gene matches: 5. Per germline, CDR1 SNHLY and CDR2 FYNNEI. The CDR3 region is CASSGLGTGGNQPQHF. The CDR3 DNA sequence: TGTGCCAGCAGTGGTTTAGGGACAGGGGGCAATCAGCCCCAGCATTTT. The full variable domain, rest sourced from reference TRBV2 and TRBJ1-5, is EPEVTQTPSHQVTQMGQEVILRCVPISNHLYFYWYRQILGQKVEFLVSFYNNEISEKSEIFDDQFSVERPDGSNFTLKIRSTKLEDSAMYFCASSGLGTGGNQPQHFGDGTRLSIL.

This clonotype was observed a handful of times. The V gene is TRBV10-3, the J gene TRBJ1-1, with D unresolved. Trimming left V 10 bases short and J 0 bases short, with 15 bases between. The CDR3 loop spans 14 amino acids. CDR1 and CDR2 (germline): ENHRY, SYGVKD. CDR3 loop: CATNMGGMNTEAFF. The CDR3 DNA sequence: TGTGCCACCAATATGGGTGGGATGAACACTGAAGCTTTCTTT.

This clonotype was counted at least ten times. The chain has TRBV7-9 and TRBJ1-1; D may be TRBD1 (5 bases). V was cut by 7 bases and J by 4 bases, with 22 bases left in between. The CDR3 sequence is 16 residues long. Germline-derived CDR1 and CDR2 are SEHNR and FQNEAQ (reference sequence). The DNA for the CDR3 is TGTGCCAGCAACCCAAGCGGGGCAGGCCTATCCACTGAAGCTTTCTTT. It translates to CASNPSGAGLSTEAFF.

A few counts support this clonotype. The chain recombines TRBV30 with TRBJ2-2; D remains ambiguous. The ends were cut back, 1 base at V and 6 bases at J, with 9 bases in the middle. The CDR3 runs 13 residues. From germline, CDR1 is GTSNPN and CDR2 SVGIG (reference sequence). The CDR3 sequence: CAWSEVVSGELFF. CDR3 nucleotides: TGTGCCTGGAGTGAGGTAGTGTCCGGGGAGCTGTTTTTT.

As for this clonotype: At one boundary the junction diverges from the germline segment, which might be a read error. The rearrangement links TRBV6-1 to TRBJ2-7; 7 bases are shared with TRBD2. The CDR3 spans 14 residues. Germline V gene lookup returns CDR1 MNHNS and CDR2 SASEGT. CDR3 DNA: TGTGTCAGCAGTGAGGCTGGCGGGGGCTACGAGCAGTACTTC. This translates into CVSSEAGGGYEQYF.

This clonotype has at least ten counts. This chain uses TRBV7-9 with TRBJ2-1; no clear D gene. The V end lost 2 bases, the J end lost 4 bases, and 6 bases lay between the germline ends. The CDR3 contains 13 residues. The germline V gene has CDR1 SEHNR and CDR2 FQNEAQ (reference sequence). CDR3 bases: TGTGCCAGCAGCTTACTCCGGTACAATGAGCAGTTCTTC. Its protein is CASSLLRYNEQFF.

This clonotype was detected only a few times. This rearrangement joins TRBV12-3 or TRBV12-4 to TRBJ2-2; 7 bases are a match to TRBD2. The CDR3 loop spans 13 amino acids. V lost 10 bases and J lost 7; bases outside the gene matches: 9. The DNA for the CDR3 is TGTGCCACCCGGGACTACCCAAGCGGGGAGCTGTTTTTT. Amino acid sequence: CATRDYPSGELFF.

Points on this clonotype: A read error may be the cause here, since a much bigger clone is one base away. This chain connects TRBV18 to TRBJ2-6, with D tentatively TRBD1 (5 bases). CDR1 is KGHSH and CDR2 is LQKENI in the germline V gene. The CDR3 runs to 17 residues. CDR3 in amino acids: CTSSSSKGMPGANVLTF. The CDR3 DNA reads as TGTACCAGCTCATCATCGAAGGGGATGCCCGGGGCCAACGTCCTGACTTTC.

A word on this clonotype: A much larger clone is a single base away; this may be a read error. The chain combines TRBV18 with TRBJ2-7, with unresolved D. Germline V gives CDR1 KGHSH, CDR2 LQKENI. CDR3 size: 14 residues. This chain's CDR3 is CTSSPRGGSTEQYF. DNA for the CDR3: TGTACCAGCTCCCCAAGAGGTGGTAGCACCGAGCAGTACTTC.

This clonotype appeared a few times. The chain recombines TRBV30 with TRBJ2-5; tentatively, D is TRBD2 (5 bases). The CDR3 has 13 amino acids. V lost 2 bases, J lost 5 bases, and 12 bases lay in between. CDR1 and CDR2 (germline): GTSNPN, SVGIG (reference sequence). The CDR3 loop is CAWSFGAVETQYF. The CDR3 region has the DNA TGTGCCTGGAGTTTTGGAGCGGTCGAGACCCAGTACTTC.

This clonotype was observed many times. The chain uses TRBV25-1 and TRBJ2-3; 9 bases fit TRBD1. From germline, CDR1 is MGHDK and CDR2 SYGVNS. V lost 5 bases and J lost 2; bases outside the gene matches: 5. The CDR3 has 15 amino acids. CDR3 DNA sequence: TGTGCCAGCAGTATACAGGGGGCCGCCACAGATACGCAGTATTTT. Encoded protein: CASSIQGAATDTQYF.

Remarks on this clonotype: A much larger clone lies one base from this, so it may be a read error. The chain recombines TRBV12-3 or TRBV12-4 with TRBJ1-5, with a possible D match to TRBD1 (5 bases). CDR3 size: 14 residues. CDR3 protein: CASSLRGRHQPQNF. In DNA, the CDR3 is TGTGCCAGCAGCCTAAGGGGCCGCCATCAGCCCCAGAATTTT.

This clonotype came up many times. The chain has TRBV20-1 and TRBJ1-6; the match to TRBD1 covers 9 bases. CDR1 and CDR2 from the germline V gene are DFQATT and SNEGSKA (reference sequence). V shed 1 base and J 6 bases; nucleotides not matched to a gene: 7. The CDR3 has 16 amino acids. Here the CDR3 reads CSARVGTGSSNSPLHF. The CDR3 DNA follows: TGCAGTGCTAGAGTTGGGACAGGGAGCAGTAATTCACCCCTCCACTTT.